This TCR beta chain was sequenced in a study of OX40 agonist ivuxolimab in advanced cancers. About this clone: Its specificity is not known.

Here immunoSEQ multiplex PCR was the method, and the copy in TCRdb shows in-frame clones only, minus some. The repertoire has about 110,000 clones, under 95% of them found once; the top ten carry around 0.7%. The study, taken as a whole, reports: CD8+ T cells averaged more expanded clones than CD4+.

Germline-derived CDR1 and CDR2 are SGHRS and YFSETQ. V was cut by 0 bases and J by 5 bases, with 14 bases left in between. The CDR3 runs to 15 residues. This material consisted of CD4+ or CD8+ T cells sorted from blood, taken in a trial of the OX40 agonist ivuxolimab. V usage is TRBV5-1 and J usage is TRBJ1-1; tentative D call: TRBD1 (5 bases). The sequence derives from an adult with an advanced solid tumor such as melanoma, head and neck, liver or kidney cancer. In DNA form, the CDR3 reads TGCGCCAGCAGCTTGGCCACATCCAGGGAGACTGAAGCTTTCTTT. Translating gives CASSLATSRETEAFF.